This is a list of T cell receptor beta chains from one sample in a study of T cell changes during pregnancy in multiple sclerosis. The protocol was immunoSEQ multiplex PCR, while the TCRdb copy is restricted to in-frame clones and leaves out a portion. Among approximately 130,000 clones listed, about 95% were seen once. The source was peripheral blood, collected after pregnancy. These receptors all stem from a female donor with multiple sclerosis, enrolled in a pregnancy study. CDR3s include the opening cysteine and the closing phenylalanine or tryptophan. D genes are given only for firm matches. A clone size is listed for some rows: how often the clone was seen (once, few, many), or a class if it is expanded.

clone size	CDR3 length	V gene	J gene	D gene	CDR3 DNA	CDR3 protein
-	14	TRBV19	TRBJ2-1	-	TGTGCCAGTACACAGGGCCTATTTGGCAATGAGCAGTTCTTC	CASTQGLFGNEQFF
-	13	TRBV7-8	TRBJ1-5	-	TGTGCCAGCAGCTTATTGAGTAATCAGCCCCAGCATTTT	CASSLLSNQPQHF
-	18	TRBV7-8	TRBJ2-5	TRBD1	TGTGCCAGCAGCATATCGCTGACAGGGGGAAAGTACCAAGAGACCCAGTACTTC	CASSISLTGGKYQETQYF
once	13	TRBV2	TRBJ2-4	-	TGTGCCAGCAGCGTTGACGGAGGATCGAAAAAGTACTTC	CASSVDGGSKKYF
-	14	TRBV11-1	TRBJ2-3	-	TGTGCCAGCAGCTTAGCGCACGTGAGGGATACGCAGTATTTT	CASSLAHVRDTQYF
-	15	TRBV27	TRBJ2-5	TRBD2	TGTGCCAGCAGTTTAACGACTAGCAGACAAGAGACCCAGTACTTC	CASSLTTSRQETQYF
-	15	TRBV6-1	TRBJ1-3	TRBD1	TGTGCCAGCATCCACGAAGCAGGGGGCTCGAACACCATATATTTT	CASIHEAGGSNTIYF
once	18	TRBV10-3	TRBJ2-5	TRBD1	TGTGCCATCAGTGAAAAAATTCCGTGGACAGGGACAACTGGCACCCAGTACTTC	CAISEKIPWTGTTGTQYF
-	17	TRBV14	TRBJ2-5	TRBD2	TGTGCCAGCAGCCATAGGGGAGGGGCCCCAAGGACAGAGACCCAGTACTTC	CASSHRGGAPRTETQYF
-	16	TRBV7-8	TRBJ2-7	-	TGTGCCAGCAGCTTAGCTGTGGCAGGGGCCAGTTACGAGCAGTACTTC	CASSLAVAGASYEQYF
-	15	TRBV10-2	TRBJ2-1	TRBD2	TGCGCCAGCAGGGGGGGACTAGCGGGATATGATGAGCAGTTCTTC	CASRGGLAGYDEQFF
-	15	TRBV11-2	TRBJ2-7	TRBD1	TGTGCCAGCAGCTCACGGACAGGGATCTCCTACGAGCAGTACTTC	CASSSRTGISYEQYF
once	18	TRBV5-1	TRBJ2-7	TRBD2	TGCGCCAGCAGCTTGTGGGCTAGCGGAACAGGCCAATACTACGAGCAGTACTTC	CASSLWASGTGQYYEQYF
-	19	TRBV5-6	TRBJ2-3	TRBD1	TGTGCCAGCAGTTTCCTATCGTCACAGGGGGCAGGGAACACAGATACGCAGTATTTT	CASSFLSSQGAGNTDTQYF
-	19	TRBV9	TRBJ2-1	-	TGTGCCAGCAGCGCCTCCAGCAAGGTGGGCAGGGTTTTTTACAATGAGCAGTTCTTC	CASSASSKVGRVFYNEQFF
-	14	TRBV19	TRBJ1-5	-	TGTGCCATTCTAGAATCGGTGTACGGTCAGCCCCAGCATTTT	CAILESVYGQPQHF
-	13	TRBV19	TRBJ2-7	-	TGTGCCAGTAGTATAGCTGCAGGGGGGGAGCAGTACTTC	CASSIAAGGEQYF
-	19	TRBV27	TRBJ2-2	-	TGTGCCAGCAGGCCCGTCGGCCAGGGGTTCCCTTCGAACACCGGGGAGCTGTTTTTT	CASRPVGQGFPSNTGELFF
-	12	TRBV19	TRBJ1-1	-	TGTGCCAGTAGTATCGGGAACACTGAAGCTTTCTTT	CASSIGNTEAFF
-	11	TRBV28	TRBJ1-1	-	TGTGCCAGCACCCAAGGGGGTGAAGCTTTCTTT	CASTQGGEAFF
-	13	TRBV19	TRBJ2-6	-	TGTGCCAGTAGTGGGCCTGGGGCCAACGTCCTGACTTTC	CASSGPGANVLTF
-	15	TRBV29-1	TRBJ2-2	TRBD1	TGCAGCGTTGAAGATCGGCAGGGGGCGACCGGGGAGCTGTTTTTT	CSVEDRQGATGELFF
-	15	TRBV15	TRBJ2-7	-	TGTGCCACCAGCAGAGATCCGGGGATTCTCTACGAGCAGTACTTC	CATSRDPGILYEQYF
-	14	TRBV5-1	TRBJ1-2	-	TGCGCCAGCAGCTTGGGAGACAGCAACTATGGCTACACCTTC	CASSLGDSNYGYTF
once	16	TRBV27	TRBJ1-2	TRBD1	TGTGCCAGCAGTTTAAACCCCGGACAGGGAAACTATGGCTACACCTTC	CASSLNPGQGNYGYTF
-	15	TRBV18	TRBJ2-1	TRBD2	TGTGCCAGCTCACCTAGCGGGAGGGCCGATGGTGAGCAGTTCTTC	CASSPSGRADGEQFF
-	15	TRBV19	TRBJ2-5	TRBD2	TGTGCCAGTAGTCTGGGAGGGAAAGCGGGGGAGACCCAGTACTTC	CASSLGGKAGETQYF
-	11	TRBV20-1	TRBJ2-3	-	TGCAGTGCTGGAGCGGGAGATACGCAGTATTTT	CSAGAGDTQYF
-	12	TRBV29-1	TRBJ2-5	TRBD1	TGCAGCGTGCCACAGGGGCGAGAGACCCAGTACTTC	CSVPQGRETQYF
-	16	TRBV4-2	TRBJ2-5	TRBD1	TGTGCCAGCAGCCTAAGGACAGGGAAGGGCCAAGAGACCCAGTACTTC	CASSLRTGKGQETQYF
-	14	TRBV9	TRBJ2-4	-	TGTGCCAGGGCCAAGAGGATAGCCAAAAACATTCAGTACTTC	CARAKRIAKNIQYF
-	12	TRBV28	TRBJ1-5	-	TGTGCCATCGGGCGGGGGCGGGAGCCCCAGCATTTT	CAIGRGREPQHF
-	14	TRBV6-5	TRBJ2-7	TRBD2	TGTGCCAGCAGTTTTAGCGGGGTAGACTACGAGCAGTACTTC	CASSFSGVDYEQYF
-	12	TRBV5-1	TRBJ2-1	-	TGCGCCAGCAGCTTGGGGACACATGAGCAGTTCTTC	CASSLGTHEQFF
-	14	TRBV6-6	TRBJ2-2	-	TGTGCCAGCAGTTCCCTCCCTAGCTCCGGGGAGCTGTTTTTT	CASSSLPSSGELFF
-	17	TRBV5-4	TRBJ2-7	TRBD2	TGTGCCAGCACCGTGCCCCTACTAGCGGGGGTCTCCTACGAGCAGTACTTC	CASTVPLLAGVSYEQYF
-	14	TRBV19	TRBJ1-1	TRBD1	TGTGCCAGTAGTATGGGACAGATGAACACTGAAGCTTTCTTT	CASSMGQMNTEAFF
-	14	TRBV18	TRBJ1-5	-	TGTGCCAGCTCACCGGGGGGTGGCAATCAGCCCCAGCATTTT	CASSPGGGNQPQHF
-	13	TRBV7-2	TRBJ1-2	-	TGTGCCAGCAGCTGGAAGACAGTCTATGGCTACACCTTC	CASSWKTVYGYTF
-	14	TRBV18	TRBJ1-5	-	TGTGCCAGCTCATCGGCAGGGATTGCGCAGCCCCAGCATTTT	CASSSAGIAQPQHF
-	14	TRBV6-9	TRBJ2-7	TRBD1	TGTGCCGGGAAGACGACAGGGGGCGGGTATCGGCAGTACTTC	CAGKTTGGGYRQYF
-	15	TRBV13	TRBJ2-1	-	TGTGCCAGCAGCTTAGGTAGCGGATCTTACAATGAGCAGTTCTTC	CASSLGSGSYNEQFF
-	14	TRBV2	TRBJ2-2	-	TGTGCCAGCAGTGAGGGGGCGCGCACCGGGGAGCTGTTTTTT	CASSEGARTGELFF
-	13	TRBV10-3	TRBJ1-1	TRBD1	TGTGCCATCAGTCTCGGGACAGAAGGAAAAGCTTTCTTT	CAISLGTEGKAFF
-	14	TRBV28	TRBJ1-2	TRBD1	TGTGCCAGCAGTTTAACGGGGACAGGGGTGGGCTACACCTTC	CASSLTGTGVGYTF
-	12	TRBV7-8	TRBJ2-7	TRBD2	TGTGCCAGCAGCTCCTCCGGGACTAGCGCCTACTTC	CASSSSGTSAYF
-	18	TRBV28	TRBJ2-7	-	TGTGCCAGCAGTTCTTTAACGAGTCCAGGGGTCTGGGCCTACGAGCAGTACTTC	CASSSLTSPGVWAYEQYF
-	14	TRBV19	TRBJ1-1	-	TGTGCCAGTAGTAAGACAGTTATGAACACTGAAGCTTTCTTT	CASSKTVMNTEAFF